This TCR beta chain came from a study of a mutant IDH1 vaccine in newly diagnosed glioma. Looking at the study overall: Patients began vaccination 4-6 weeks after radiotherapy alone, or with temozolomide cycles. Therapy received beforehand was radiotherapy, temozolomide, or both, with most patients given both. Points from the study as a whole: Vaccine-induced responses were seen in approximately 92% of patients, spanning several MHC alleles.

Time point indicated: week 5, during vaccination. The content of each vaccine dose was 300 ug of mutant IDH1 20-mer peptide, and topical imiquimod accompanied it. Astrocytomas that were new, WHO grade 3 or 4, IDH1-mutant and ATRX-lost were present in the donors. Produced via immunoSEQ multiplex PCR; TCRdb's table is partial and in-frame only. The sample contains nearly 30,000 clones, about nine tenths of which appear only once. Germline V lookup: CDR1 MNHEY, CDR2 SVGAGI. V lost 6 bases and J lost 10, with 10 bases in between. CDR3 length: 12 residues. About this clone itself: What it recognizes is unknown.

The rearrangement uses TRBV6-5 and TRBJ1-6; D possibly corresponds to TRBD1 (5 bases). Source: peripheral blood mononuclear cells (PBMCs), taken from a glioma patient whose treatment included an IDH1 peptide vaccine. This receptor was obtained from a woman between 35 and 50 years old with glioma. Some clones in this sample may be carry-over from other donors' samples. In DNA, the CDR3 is TGTGCCAGCAGCCCAGGGAGGTCACCCCTCCACTTT. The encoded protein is CASSPGRSPLHF.